This T cell receptor beta chain was sequenced for a study of T cells in Graves' hyperthyroidism and ophthalmopathy. CDR1 and CDR2 from the germline V gene are SGHVS and FNYEAQ. J gave up 5 bases and V 1 base, and 4 bases lay outside the gene matches. The CDR3 consists of 15 residues. Researchers took RNA transcripts and amplified the TCR beta CDR3 regions from them. Carried out on the TCR CDR3, a first-round RT-PCR used the HTBI primer set. Via MiXCR, TCRdb re-called the multiplex PCR reads, giving one row per CDR3 protein. The sample lists some 770,000 distinct CDR3 sequences; roughly 17% were seen once. Patients counted as stable if ophthalmopathy did not develop within 18 months. Cells are PBMCs isolated from over 7.5 ml of fresh blood.

This receptor was obtained from a man younger than 30 with Graves' hyperthyroidism. The material sequenced was blood. The chain recombines TRBV7-6 with TRBJ2-3, with 9 positions matching TRBD1. CDR3 protein: CASSLDRGRGDTQYF. In DNA form, the CDR3 reads TGTGCCAGCAGCTTAGACAGGGGGCGAGGAGATACGCAGTATTTT.